Below, one TCR beta chain is given with its context. This clonotype was found many times. Its target antigen remains unknown. No qualities accompany the bases; no much larger clone lies one base away. Relative to germline, V is 6 bases shorter and J is 6 bases shorter, with 12 bases between their ends. The germline V gene sets CDR1 to SGHDT and CDR2 to YYEEEE. Including the terminal cysteine and phenylalanine, the CDR3 comprises 13 residues. Kept here is only the CDR3 DNA, which spans 39 bases and is read in frame from base 1. These data come from a study of T-cell reconstitution after alpha-beta-depleted transplantation in children listed by TCRdb under 2016. In terms of the full investigation: The study quantitatively tracked T-cell immune reconstitution after TCRalphabeta/CD19-depleted allogeneic hematopoietic cell transplantation in children using TCR repertoire profiling.

Library creation used PCR. Sequencing instrument: Illumina HiSeq 2500. TCR libraries were prepared with molecular barcoding, using unique molecular identifiers to normalize TCRbeta repertoire quantification. TCRdb redid the processing of the public reads, applying fastp at Q25 and MiXCR, and retained in-frame beta chains. Every distinct CDR3 protein forms one entry, paired with its most common genes and DNA. The sample table lists hundreds of thousands of distinct CDR3 sequences, 12% of them with a count of one. The top ten hold about 2.6% of the sample. This sequence uses TRBV5-6 and TRBJ2-2; matching of 5 bases hints at TRBD1 as the D gene. This receptor was taken from a human donor who donated a stem cell graft to a child with acute lymphoblastic leukemia. Source: PBMCs from the stem cell graft donor, taken from the stem cell graft. The CDR3 reads CASTDSLSGELFF. In nucleotide form, the sequence is TGTGCCAGCACCGACAGTCTATCCGGGGAGCTGTTTTTT.